These 15 T cell receptor beta chains share one sample of origin, sequenced in a study of shared clonotypes between healthy human individuals. TCRdb's copy holds only in-frame clones and misses some; the assay was immunoSEQ multiplex PCR. In the table there are a few hundred thousand clones, roughly 87% of which are singletons. Sequenced material: memory CD8+ T cells sorted from blood. Subset meaning: CD45RO+ cells pooled with CCR7-negative TemRA cells. The origin of the receptors is a man aged 18 to 30 in good health.

The chain couples TRBV27 to TRBJ1-5; weak D call: TRBD1 (5 bases). This CDR3 spans 14 amino acids. The V end lost 1 base, the J end lost 6 bases, and 10 bases lay between the germline ends. Germline V gives CDR1 MNHEY, CDR2 SMNVEV (reference sequence). The CDR3 DNA follows: TGTGCCAGCAGTTTATTTCAGGGCACTCAGCCCCAGCATTTT. Protein product: CASSLFQGTQPQHF.

The rearrangement joins TRBV28 to TRBJ2-1, with D possibly matching TRBD2 (5 bases). The CDR3 length is 17 residues. The V gene's germline CDR1 is MDHEN and CDR2 SYDVKM. V lost 2 bases to trimming and J lost 1 base, with 15 bases between them. The CDR3, as DNA: TGTGCCAGCAGTTTAGATATAGGGCGAGGGTCCTACAATGAGCAGTTCTTC. Encoded protein: CASSLDIGRGSYNEQFF.

The CDR3 loop is CAIRESGTSTDTQYF. The DNA of the CDR3 is TGTGCCATCAGAGAGAGCGGGACAAGCACAGATACGCAGTATTTT. The V gene is TRBV10-3, the J gene TRBJ2-3, with a tentative D call TRBD2 (7 bases). Germline lookup yields CDR1 ENHRY and CDR2 SYGVKD. Between the trimmed V and J ends, which lost 6 bases and 0 bases, there was a span of 13 bases. The CDR3 has 15 residues.

The chain couples TRBV10-3 to TRBJ2-3; 7 bases are shared with TRBD2. Germline lookup yields CDR1 ENHRY and CDR2 SYGVKD. With V trimmed by 4 bases and J by 6 bases, 7 bases remained unmatched. There are 14 residues in the CDR3. The chain's CDR3 is CAISVSGGGDTQYF. As DNA, the CDR3 is TGTGCCATCAGTGTATCGGGAGGTGGGGATACGCAGTATTTT.

V gene TRBV15 combines with J gene TRBJ2-7; TRBD2 matches 7 bases. The J segment lost 0 bases and the V segment lost 5 bases, leaving 4 bases of the junction unmatched. The CDR3 contains 14 residues. Germline V lookup: CDR1 LNHNV, CDR2 YYDKDF (reference sequence). The CDR3 coding sequence is TGTGCCACCAGCGCGCGGACTAGCTCCTACGAGCAGTACTTC. It is translated as CATSARTSSYEQYF.

This chain uses TRBV11-2 with TRBJ2-3, with D possibly TRBD2 on 6 matching bases. Trimming left V 2 bases short and J 6 bases short, with 15 bases between. The CDR3 has 15 residues. CDR1 and CDR2 from the germline V gene are SGHAT and FQNNGV. In DNA, the CDR3 is TGTGCCAGCAGCTTATTAGGGACTTCGATGGATACGCAGTATTTT. This encodes CASSLLGTSMDTQYF.

The rearrangement joins TRBV6-1 to TRBJ2-7; unclear D gene. The germline CDR1 and CDR2 sequences are MNHNS and SASEGT. V lost 3 bases, J lost 7 bases, and 7 bases lay in between. This CDR3 is 11 amino acids long. The CDR3 sequence: CASSEGWEQYF. The DNA of the CDR3 is TGTGCCAGCAGTGAGGGGTGGGAGCAGTACTTC.

The genes are TRBV28 and TRBJ2-5; 11 nucleotides line up with TRBD1. The V gene end was trimmed by 5 bases and the J gene end by 4 bases; junction bases not matched to a gene: 9. Per the germline V gene, CDR1 is MDHEN and CDR2 is SYDVKM. The CDR3 extends over 16 amino acids. CDR3 coding DNA: TGTGCCAGCAGTGACGCGGGACAGGGGGTAGGAGAGACCCAGTACTTC. Translating it yields CASSDAGQGVGETQYF.

J is TRBJ2-3 and V is TRBV9, with TRBD2 matching over 8 bases. The germline V gene encodes CDR1 SGDLS and CDR2 YYNGEE. The CDR3 contains 17 residues. With V trimmed by 4 bases and J by 4 bases, 14 bases remained unmatched. The CDR3 here is CASSPWTSSTAADTQYF. The CDR3 DNA follows: TGTGCCAGCAGCCCTTGGACTAGCTCCACCGCGGCAGATACGCAGTATTTT.

This chain joins TRBV13 and TRBJ2-7, with 8 nucleotides matching TRBD1. CDR3 length: 14 amino acids. Trimming cost V 5 bases and J 5 bases; bases outside gene matches: 8. Germline V gene lookup returns CDR1 PRHDT and CDR2 FYEKMQ (reference sequence). The CDR3 spells CASSDRTGLHEQYF. The CDR3 nucleotides read TGTGCCAGCAGCGACAGGACAGGGCTGCACGAGCAGTACTTC.

The genes are TRBV9 and TRBJ1-2; D not resolved. This CDR3 has 14 amino acids. V was pared by 2 bases and J by 0 bases, with 8 bases between. From germline, CDR1 is SGDLS and CDR2 YYNGEE. The CDR3 DNA is TGTGCCAGCAGCGTTGGAGCTTCTAACTATGGCTACACCTTC. This gives the protein CASSVGASNYGYTF.

This chain links TRBV2 with TRBJ1-2; D is undetermined. This CDR3 is 16 amino acids long. Per the germline V gene, CDR1 is SNHLY and CDR2 is FYNNEI. Trimming left V 4 bases short and J 0 bases short, with 15 bases between. CDR3 amino acids: CASSASRANSNYGYTF. CDR3 bases: TGTGCCAGCAGTGCCTCCCGGGCCAATTCTAACTATGGCTACACCTTC.

The rearrangement uses TRBV18 and TRBJ2-2, with D hard to call. Germline V gene sequence: CDR1 KGHSH, CDR2 LQKENI. V lost 1 base and J lost 5, with 8 bases in between. The CDR3 has 14 residues. The CDR3 spells CASSPLRRTGELFF. The CDR3 nucleotides are TGTGCCAGCTCACCACTTAGGAGAACCGGGGAGCTGTTTTTT.

This chain links TRBV7-8 with TRBJ2-7; weak D call: TRBD2 (5 bases). V dropped 3 bases and J dropped 2 bases, with 14 bases sitting between them. The CDR3 has 15 amino acids. Germline CDR1 and CDR2: SGHVS and FQNEAQ. CDR3 in DNA: TGTGCCAGCAGCTTCTTGCCCGAGGGAGCCTACGAGCAGTACTTC. It codes for CASSFLPEGAYEQYF.

Here the CDR3 DNA reads TGTGCCAGCAGTGAGATAGCGGGACCCTACGAGCAGTACTTC. Translation: CASSEIAGPYEQYF. The V call is TRBV2, the J call TRBJ2-7, with TRBD2 matching 8 bases. Germline assignment: CDR1 SNHLY and CDR2 FYNNEI. This CDR3 has 14 amino acids. V shed 3 bases and J 2 bases; nucleotides not matched to a gene: 3.